Each of the 10 T cell receptor beta chains below was sequenced from the same sample in a study of blood T cell repertoires in COVID-19. The repertoire was sequenced with immunoSEQ multiplex PCR; TCRdb's copy has only in-frame clones and lacks some. The sample contains 150,000 to 200,000 clones, nearly 90% of which appear only once. The source material was peripheral blood. Receptors originate from a man aged 55 to 70 with active or convalescent COVID-19.

The CDR3 nucleotides read TGTGCCAGCAGTCCCTTGGGGACTCGGCAGTACTTC. This codes for CASSPLGTRQYF. The chain carries TRBV28 and TRBJ2-7; D is perhaps TRBD2 (6 bases). Trimming left V 5 bases short and J 9 bases short, with 14 bases between. CDR3 length equals 12 residues. CDR1 and CDR2 (germline): MDHEN, SYDVKM. The full variable domain, completed using reference TRBV28 and TRBJ2-7, is DVKVTQSSRYLVKRTGEKVFLECVQDMDHENMFWYRQDPGLGLRLIYFSYDVKMKEKGDIPEGYSVSREKKERFSLILESASTNQTSMYLCASSPLGTRQYFGPGTRLTVT.

The chain employs TRBV6-1 and TRBJ1-1, with 7 bases aligning to TRBD1. From germline, CDR1 is MNHNS and CDR2 SASEGT. This CDR3 is 18 amino acids long. V lost 4 bases, J lost 0 bases, and 14 bases stayed unmatched. CDR3 nucleotide sequence: TGTGCCAGCAGTGCCGACAGGGCTCGCCGCTCTATGAACACTGAAGCTTTCTTT. Translated: CASSADRARRSMNTEAFF.

This clone was seen more than once but under ten times. The chain uses TRBV7-3 and TRBJ1-5; 7 nucleotides match TRBD1. The trim removed 5 bases at V and 5 bases at J, leaving 24 bases unmatched. Germline lookup yields CDR1 SGHTA and CDR2 FQGTGA. CDR3 length: 20 amino acids. In nucleotides, the CDR3 is TGTGCCAGCAGCCCTCCGGCAACGTACATCATACAGGGGCACTATCAGCCCCAGCATTTT. Protein sequence: CASSPPATYIIQGHYQPQHF.

The chain couples TRBV5-1 to TRBJ2-2, with 7 bases aligning to TRBD1. Germline V gene lookup returns CDR1 SGHRS and CDR2 YFSETQ. This CDR3 contains 16 residues. With 4 bases clipped from V and 0 bases from J, the junction kept 6 bases outside the gene matches. CDR3 in amino acids: CASSPDRPPNTGELFF. The CDR3 bases are TGCGCCAGCAGCCCGGACAGGCCCCCGAACACCGGGGAGCTGTTTTTT. The variable domain in full, completed from reference TRBV5-1 and TRBJ2-2, reads KAGVTQTPRYLIKTRGQQVTLSCSPISGHRSVSWYQQTPGQGLQFLFEYFSETQRNKGNFPGRFSGRQFSNSRSEMNVSTLELGDSALYLCASSPDRPPNTGELFFGEGSRLTVL.

The chain has TRBV11-2 and TRBJ1-6; the D is unclear. Germline CDR1 SGHAT, CDR2 FQNNGV. Between the trimmed V and J ends, which lost 5 bases and 7 bases, there was a span of 12 bases. The CDR3 is made up of 14 amino acids. The CDR3 reads CASSQAGNNSPLHF. The CDR3 region has the DNA TGTGCCAGCAGCCAGGCGGGGAACAATTCACCCCTCCACTTT.

The chain employs TRBV7-9 and TRBJ1-2; D is uncertain. Germline CDR1 reads SEHNR; CDR2 reads FQNEAQ (reference sequence). The CDR3 runs 13 residues. With 2 bases removed from V and 7 bases from J, the gap between germline ends came to 11 bases. CDR3 DNA sequence: TGTGCCAGCAGCTTATCCGACCGGGGTGGCTACACCTTC. This translates into CASSLSDRGGYTF.

The V call is TRBV5-4, the J call TRBJ2-2; 10 nucleotides match TRBD1. Germline lookup yields CDR1 SGHNT and CDR2 YYREEE (reference sequence). V dropped 4 bases and J dropped 8; count of bases not matched to a gene: 14. The CDR3 is made up of 17 amino acids. DNA of the CDR3: TGTGCCAGCAGCCCTGGCATTGGACAGGGGGAGTTAGGGGAGCTGTTTTTT. It yields the protein CASSPGIGQGELGELFF. The full variable domain, with the rest looked up from reference TRBV5-4 and TRBJ2-2, is ETGVTQSPTHLIKTRGQQVTLRCSSQSGHNTVSWYQQALGQGPQFIFQYYREEENGRGNFPPRFSGLQFPNYSSELNVNALELDDSALYLCASSPGIGQGELGELFFGEGSRLTVL.

J is TRBJ1-1 and V is TRBV11-1; perhaps TRBD1 as D (6 bases). The CDR3 contains 13 residues. Trimming took 4 bases from V and 11 from J, leaving 17 bases between them. Germline-derived CDR1 and CDR2 are SGHAT and FQDESV (reference sequence). CDR3 sequence (DNA): TGTGCCAGCAGCTCCGACAGGTCGGTAAATGCTTTCTTT. Its translation is CASSSDRSVNAFF.

The J gene is TRBJ1-1, the V gene TRBV6-5; maybe TRBD1 (6 bases). There are 13 residues in the CDR3. Looked up from germline, CDR1 is MNHEY and CDR2 is SVGAGI. Trimming removed 9 bases from V and 1 base from J, with 12 bases in between. CDR3 nucleotide sequence: TGTGCCAGTTACAGGGCTTCGAACACTGAAGCTTTCTTT. It codes for CASYRASNTEAFF.

The chain has TRBV6-1 and TRBJ2-3; TRBD1 is a possible D gene (6 bases). This CDR3 is 13 amino acids long. The germline gives CDR1 MNHNS, CDR2 SASEGT. The V gene lost 6 bases and the J gene lost 3 bases, with 10 bases spanning the gap. The CDR3 reads CASRVTGTDTQYF. DNA for the CDR3: TGTGCCAGCAGGGTAACAGGGACAGATACGCAGTATTTT.